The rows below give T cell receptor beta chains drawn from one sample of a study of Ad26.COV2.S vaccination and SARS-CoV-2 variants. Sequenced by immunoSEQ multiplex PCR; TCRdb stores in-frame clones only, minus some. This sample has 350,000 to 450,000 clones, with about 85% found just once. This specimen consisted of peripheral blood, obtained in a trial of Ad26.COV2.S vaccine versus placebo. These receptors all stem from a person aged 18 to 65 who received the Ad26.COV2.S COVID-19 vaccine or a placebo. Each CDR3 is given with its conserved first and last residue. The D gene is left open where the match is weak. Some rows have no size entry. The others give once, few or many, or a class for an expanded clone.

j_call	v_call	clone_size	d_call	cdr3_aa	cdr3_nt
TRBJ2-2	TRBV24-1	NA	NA	CATSDSGLSHTGELFF	TGTGCCACCAGTGACTCTGGACTAAGCCACACCGGGGAGCTGTTTTTT
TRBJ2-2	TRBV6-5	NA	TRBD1	CASSYDYRGASGELFF	TGTGCCAGCAGTTACGATTACAGGGGGGCGTCCGGGGAGCTGTTTTTT
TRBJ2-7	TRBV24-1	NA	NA	CATSDLVTDEQYF	TGTGCCACCAGTGATTTGGTGACAGACGAGCAGTACTTC
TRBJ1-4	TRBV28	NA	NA	CASSFSEEKLFF	TGTGCCAGCAGTTTCTCGGAGGAAAAACTGTTTTTT
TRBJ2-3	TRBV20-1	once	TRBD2	CSASLREGQGDTQYF	TGCAGTGCTAGTTTGCGGGAGGGCCAGGGAGATACGCAGTATTTT
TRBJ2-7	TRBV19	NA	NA	CASSWQGGYEQYF	TGTGCCAGTAGTTGGCAGGGGGGGTACGAGCAGTACTTC
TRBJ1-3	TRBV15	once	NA	CATSSGHGNTIYF	TGTGCCACCAGTTCAGGGCATGGAAACACCATATATTTT
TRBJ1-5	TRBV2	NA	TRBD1	CASRGTANQPQHF	TGTGCCAGCAGGGGGACAGCTAATCAGCCCCAGCATTTT
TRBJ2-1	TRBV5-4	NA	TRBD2	CASSLELAEYNEQFF	TGTGCCAGCAGCTTGGAACTAGCGGAATACAATGAGCAGTTCTTC
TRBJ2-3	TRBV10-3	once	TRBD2	CAISESGLAGSSITDTQYF	TGTGCCATCAGTGAGTCAGGGCTAGCGGGATCATCTATCACAGATACGCAGTATTTT
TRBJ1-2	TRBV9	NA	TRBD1	CASSLTGHGYTF	TGTGCCAGCAGCCTGACAGGGCATGGCTACACCTTC
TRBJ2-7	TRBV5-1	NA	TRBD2	CASSLLTSGRLNEQYF	TGCGCCAGCAGCTTACTGACTAGCGGGAGGCTTAACGAGCAGTACTTC
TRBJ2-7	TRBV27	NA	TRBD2	CASSLYSGTRVTEQYF	TGTGCCAGCAGTTTGTACTCCGGGACTAGGGTTACCGAGCAGTACTTC
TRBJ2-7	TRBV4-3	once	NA	CASSPTWGQGSDEQYF	TGCGCCAGCAGCCCAACGTGGGGGCAGGGGTCGGACGAGCAGTACTTC
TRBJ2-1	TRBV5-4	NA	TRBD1	CASSLRQGNYNEQFF	TGTGCCAGCAGCTTGAGACAGGGTAACTACAATGAGCAGTTCTTC
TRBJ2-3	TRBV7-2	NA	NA	CASSLLLSTDTQYF	TGTGCCAGCAGCTTACTCCTCTCGACAGATACGCAGTATTTT
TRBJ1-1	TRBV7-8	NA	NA	CASSMVVVNTEAFF	TGTGCCAGCAGCATGGTAGTCGTGAACACTGAAGCTTTCTTT
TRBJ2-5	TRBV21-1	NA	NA	CASSKGTSGRETQYF	TGTGCCAGCAGCAAAGGGACTAGCGGGAGGGAGACCCAGTACTTC
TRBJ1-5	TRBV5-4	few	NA	CASSLVPSQDQPQHF	TGTGCCAGCAGCTTGGTACCCTCTCAAGATCAGCCCCAGCATTTT
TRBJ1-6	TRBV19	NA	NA	CASSHVRGYPNNSPLHF	TGTGCCAGTAGCCATGTGAGAGGGTATCCGAATAATTCACCCCTCCACTTT
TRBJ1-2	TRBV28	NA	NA	CASSLRSYGYTF	TGTGCCAGCAGTTTAAGGTCTTATGGCTACACCTTC
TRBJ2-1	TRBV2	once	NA	CASSEWVGSYNEQFF	TGTGCCAGCAGTGAATGGGTTGGCTCCTACAATGAGCAGTTCTTC
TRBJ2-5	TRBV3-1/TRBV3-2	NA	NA	CASSQNSGPQETQYF	TGTGCCAGCAGCCAGAATAGCGGCCCCCAAGAGACCCAGTACTTC
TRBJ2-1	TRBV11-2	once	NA	CASSPPDGSSYNEQFF	TGTGCCAGCAGCCCCCCGGACGGAAGCTCCTACAATGAGCAGTTCTTC
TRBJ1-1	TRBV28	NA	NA	CASSAHSWGKNTEAFF	TGTGCCAGCAGTGCTCATTCATGGGGGAAGAACACTGAAGCTTTCTTT
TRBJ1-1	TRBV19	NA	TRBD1	CASSRPPGQAHLMNTEAFF	TGTGCCAGTAGCCGCCCCCCGGGACAGGCGCACCTAATGAACACTGAAGCTTTCTTT
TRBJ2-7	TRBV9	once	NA	CASSVWGARFDEQYF	TGTGCCAGCAGCGTTTGGGGGGCTAGGTTTGACGAGCAGTACTTC
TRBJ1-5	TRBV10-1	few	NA	CASSQSNQPQHF	TGCGCCAGCAGTCAAAGCAATCAGCCCCAGCATTTT
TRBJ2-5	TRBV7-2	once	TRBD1	CASSLATGGLETQYF	TGTGCCAGCAGCTTAGCGACAGGGGGATTGGAGACCCAGTACTTC
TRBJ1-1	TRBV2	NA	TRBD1	CASSKGTGRTEAFF	TGTGCCAGCAGCAAGGGGACAGGGAGGACTGAAGCTTTCTTT
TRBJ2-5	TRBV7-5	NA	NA	CVRSAGLAGMYQETQYF	TGTGTCAGAAGCGCCGGACTAGCGGGCATGTACCAAGAGACCCAGTACTTC